Following are 2 T cell receptor beta chains from one sample sequenced in a study of cytomegalovirus exposure and HLA in healthy donors. The PCR contained 60 Vbeta and 13 Jbeta primers. Here immunoSEQ multiplex PCR was the method, and the copy in TCRdb shows in-frame clones only, minus some. The profile shows more than 95,000 clones, roughly 80% of them singletons. Specimen: PBMCs. The origin of the receptors is a man aged 25-45 years in good health and CMV-seropositive.

The chain links TRBV19 to TRBJ1-2; no firm D call. Trimming shortened V by 8 bases and J by 1 base, and 8 bases separated the two germline ends. This CDR3 has 12 residues. Germline CDR1 is LNHDA and CDR2 is SQIVND (reference sequence). As DNA, the CDR3 is TGTGCCAGTTCAGGCGTTAACTATGGCTACACCTTC. Translation: CASSGVNYGYTF.

The rearrangement uses TRBV21-1 and TRBJ1-6; the table's D call TRBD1 went unverified against the DNA. TRBV21-1 is described as a pseudogene. This CDR3 has 13 amino acids. CDR3 sequence reads: CASSIPGNSPLHF. The CDR3 nucleotides read TGTGCCAGCAGCATACCAGGGAATTCACCCCTCCACTTT.